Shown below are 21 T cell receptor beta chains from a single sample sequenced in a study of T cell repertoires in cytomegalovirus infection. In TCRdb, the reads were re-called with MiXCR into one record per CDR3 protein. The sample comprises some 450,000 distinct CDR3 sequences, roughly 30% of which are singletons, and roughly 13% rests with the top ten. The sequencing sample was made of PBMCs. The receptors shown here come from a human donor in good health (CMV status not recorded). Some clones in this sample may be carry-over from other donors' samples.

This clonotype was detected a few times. The CDR3, as DNA: TGCAGTGCTGGAGGGGCCAGAAACGTTAAACCTGCTAGCACAGATACGCAGTATTTT. Translation: CSAGGARNVKPASTDTQYF. This chain connects TRBV20-1 to TRBJ2-3, with D possibly being TRBD2 (6 bases). Germline CDR1 DFQATT, CDR2 SNEGSKA (reference sequence). This CDR3 is built from 19 residues. The V end was cut by 5 bases, the J end by 0 bases, with 27 bases between.

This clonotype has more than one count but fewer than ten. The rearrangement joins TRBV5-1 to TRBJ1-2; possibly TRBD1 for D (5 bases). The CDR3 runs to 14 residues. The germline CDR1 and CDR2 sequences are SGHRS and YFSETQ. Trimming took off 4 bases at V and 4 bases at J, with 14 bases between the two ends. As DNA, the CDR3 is TGCGCCAGCAGCCCGGCGACAGACCCCTATGGCTACACCTTC. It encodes CASSPATDPYGYTF. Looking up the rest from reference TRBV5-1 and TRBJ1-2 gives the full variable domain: KAGVTQTPRYLIKTRGQQVTLSCSPISGHRSVSWYQQTPGQGLQFLFEYFSETQRNKGNFPGRFSGRQFSNSRSEMNVSTLELGDSALYLCASSPATDPYGYTFGSGTRLTVV.

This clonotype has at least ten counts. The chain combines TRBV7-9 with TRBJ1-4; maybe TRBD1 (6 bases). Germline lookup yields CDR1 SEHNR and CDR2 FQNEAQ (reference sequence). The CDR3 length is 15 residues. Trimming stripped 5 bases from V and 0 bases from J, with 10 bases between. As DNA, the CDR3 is TGTGCCAGCAGCCCCCGACAGGCAACTAATGAAAAACTGTTTTTT. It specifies CASSPRQATNEKLFF.

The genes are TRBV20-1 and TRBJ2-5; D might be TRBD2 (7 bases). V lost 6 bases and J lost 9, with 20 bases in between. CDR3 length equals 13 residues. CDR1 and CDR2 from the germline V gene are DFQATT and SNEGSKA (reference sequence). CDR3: CSAPGEGWEPQYF. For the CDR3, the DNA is TGCAGTGCCCCAGGGGAGGGGTGGGAGCCCCAGTACTTC.

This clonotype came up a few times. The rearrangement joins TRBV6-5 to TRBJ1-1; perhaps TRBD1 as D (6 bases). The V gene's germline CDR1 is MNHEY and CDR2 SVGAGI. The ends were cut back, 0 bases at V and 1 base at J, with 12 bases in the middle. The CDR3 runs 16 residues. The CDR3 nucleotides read TGTGCCAGCAGTTACTCGATAGGACAGCCGAACACTGAAGCTTTCTTT. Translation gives CASSYSIGQPNTEAFF.

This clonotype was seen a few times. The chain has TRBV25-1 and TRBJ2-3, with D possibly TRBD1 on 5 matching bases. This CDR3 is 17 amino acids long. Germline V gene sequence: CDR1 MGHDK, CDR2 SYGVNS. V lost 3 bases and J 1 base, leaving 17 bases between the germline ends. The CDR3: CASSDPRAPSGTDTQYF. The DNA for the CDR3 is TGTGCCAGCAGTGACCCCAGGGCCCCGTCCGGCACAGATACGCAGTATTTT.

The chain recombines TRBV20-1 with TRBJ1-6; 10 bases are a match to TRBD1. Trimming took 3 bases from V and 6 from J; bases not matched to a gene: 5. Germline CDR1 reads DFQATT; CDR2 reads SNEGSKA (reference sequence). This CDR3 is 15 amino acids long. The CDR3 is CSASSDRGPNSPLHF. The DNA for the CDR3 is TGCAGTGCTAGTAGTGACAGGGGGCCTAATTCACCCCTCCACTTT.

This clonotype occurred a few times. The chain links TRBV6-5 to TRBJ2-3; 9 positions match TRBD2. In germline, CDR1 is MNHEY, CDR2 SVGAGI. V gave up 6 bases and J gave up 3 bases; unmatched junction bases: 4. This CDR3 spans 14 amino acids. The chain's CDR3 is CASRSLAGTDTQYF. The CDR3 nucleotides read TGTGCCAGCAGATCCCTAGCGGGGACAGATACGCAGTATTTT.

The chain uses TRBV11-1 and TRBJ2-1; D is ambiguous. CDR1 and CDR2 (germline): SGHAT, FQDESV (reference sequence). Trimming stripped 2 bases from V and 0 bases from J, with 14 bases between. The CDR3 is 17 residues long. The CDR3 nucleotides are TGTGCCAGCAGCTTACTCCCGACCGCCCGCTCCTACAATGAGCAGTTCTTC. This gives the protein CASSLLPTARSYNEQFF. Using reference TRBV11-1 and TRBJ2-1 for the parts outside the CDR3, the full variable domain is EAEVAQSPRYKITEKSQAVAFWCDPISGHATLYWYRQILGQGPELLVQFQDESVVDDSQLPKDRFSAERLKGVDSTLKIQPAELGDSAMYLCASSLLPTARSYNEQFFGPGTRLTVL.

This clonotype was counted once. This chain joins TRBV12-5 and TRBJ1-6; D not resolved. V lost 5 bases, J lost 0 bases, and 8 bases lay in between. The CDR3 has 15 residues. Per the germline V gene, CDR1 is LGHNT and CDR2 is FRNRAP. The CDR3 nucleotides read TGTGCTAGTGGTCCAGTACCCTCCTATAATTCACCCCTCCACTTT. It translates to CASGPVPSYNSPLHF.

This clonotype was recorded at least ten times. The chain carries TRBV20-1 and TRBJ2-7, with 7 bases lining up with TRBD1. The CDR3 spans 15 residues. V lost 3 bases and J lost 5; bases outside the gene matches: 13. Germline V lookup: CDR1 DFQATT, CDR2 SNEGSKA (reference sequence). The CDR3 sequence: CSASAGDSIPNEQYF. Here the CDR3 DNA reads TGCAGTGCTAGCGCCGGGGACAGCATTCCTAACGAGCAGTACTTC.

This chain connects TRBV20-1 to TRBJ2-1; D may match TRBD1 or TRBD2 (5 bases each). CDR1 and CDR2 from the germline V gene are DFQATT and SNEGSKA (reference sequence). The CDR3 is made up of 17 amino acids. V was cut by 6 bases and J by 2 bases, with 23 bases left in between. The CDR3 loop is CSAPLFPGTSTYNEQFF. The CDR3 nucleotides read TGCAGTGCACCACTTTTTCCCGGGACGAGTACCTACAATGAGCAGTTCTTC.

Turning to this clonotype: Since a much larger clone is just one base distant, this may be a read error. This CDR3 is CASSEGSLPNNQPQHF. The CDR3 coding sequence is TGTGCCAGCAGTGAAGGCAGCCTTCCGAATAATCAGCCCCAGCATTTT. The chain carries TRBV2 and TRBJ1-5; D uncertain. Germline V gene sequence: CDR1 SNHLY, CDR2 FYNNEI. CDR3 length: 16 amino acids. V was trimmed by 1 base and J by 4 bases, leaving 14 bases between them.

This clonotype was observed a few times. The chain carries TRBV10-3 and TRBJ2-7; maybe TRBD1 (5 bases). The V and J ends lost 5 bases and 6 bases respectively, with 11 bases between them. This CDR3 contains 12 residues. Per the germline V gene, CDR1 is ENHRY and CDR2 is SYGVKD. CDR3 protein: CAISTQGAEQYF. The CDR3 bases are TGTGCCATCAGTACCCAGGGTGCCGAGCAGTACTTC.

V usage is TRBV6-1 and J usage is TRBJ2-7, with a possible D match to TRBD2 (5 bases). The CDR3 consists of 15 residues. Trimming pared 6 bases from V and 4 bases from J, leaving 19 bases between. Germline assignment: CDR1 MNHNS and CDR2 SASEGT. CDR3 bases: TGTGCCAGCAGCTCAGGCCCCACCGAGGGATACGAGCAGTACTTC. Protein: CASSSGPTEGYEQYF.

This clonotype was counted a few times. The CDR3 region is CATSFISGQPQHF. CDR3 in DNA: TGTGCCACCAGCTTTATTTCGGGTCAGCCCCAGCATTTT. The chain employs TRBV15 and TRBJ1-5, with D unclear. With 5 bases removed from V and 6 bases from J, the gap between germline ends came to 11 bases. This CDR3 has 13 residues. In germline, CDR1 is LNHNV, CDR2 YYDKDF (reference sequence).

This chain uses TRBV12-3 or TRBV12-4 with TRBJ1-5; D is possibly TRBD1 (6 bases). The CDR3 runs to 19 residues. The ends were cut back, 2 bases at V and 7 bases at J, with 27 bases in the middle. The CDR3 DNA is TGTGCCAGCAGTTTATTTCTTGTGGGTACAGGGACCTTTCACCAGCCCCAGCATTTT. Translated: CASSLFLVGTGTFHQPQHF.

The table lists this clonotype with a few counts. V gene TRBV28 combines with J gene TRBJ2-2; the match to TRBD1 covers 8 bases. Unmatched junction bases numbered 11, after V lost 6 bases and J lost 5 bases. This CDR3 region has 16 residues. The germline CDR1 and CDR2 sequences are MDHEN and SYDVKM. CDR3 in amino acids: CASSKTGTGGTGELFF. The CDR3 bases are TGTGCCAGCAGCAAAACCGGGACAGGCGGTACCGGGGAGCTGTTTTTT. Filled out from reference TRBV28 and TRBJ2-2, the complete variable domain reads DVKVTQSSRYLVKRTGEKVFLECVQDMDHENMFWYRQDPGLGLRLIYFSYDVKMKEKGDIPEGYSVSREKKERFSLILESASTNQTSMYLCASSKTGTGGTGELFFGEGSRLTVL.

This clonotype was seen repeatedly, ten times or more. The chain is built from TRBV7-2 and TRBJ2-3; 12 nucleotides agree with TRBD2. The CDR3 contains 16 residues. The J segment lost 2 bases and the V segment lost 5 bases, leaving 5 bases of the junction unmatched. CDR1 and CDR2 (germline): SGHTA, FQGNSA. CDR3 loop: CASSVRLAGVTDTQYF. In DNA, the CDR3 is TGTGCCAGCAGCGTCCGACTAGCGGGGGTCACAGATACGCAGTATTTT.

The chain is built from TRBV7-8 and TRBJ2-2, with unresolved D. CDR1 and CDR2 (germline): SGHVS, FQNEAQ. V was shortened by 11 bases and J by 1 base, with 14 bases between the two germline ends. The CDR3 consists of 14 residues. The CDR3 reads CACRGRLNTGELFF. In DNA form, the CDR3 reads TGTGCCTGCCGTGGTAGGCTGAACACCGGGGAGCTGTTTTTT.

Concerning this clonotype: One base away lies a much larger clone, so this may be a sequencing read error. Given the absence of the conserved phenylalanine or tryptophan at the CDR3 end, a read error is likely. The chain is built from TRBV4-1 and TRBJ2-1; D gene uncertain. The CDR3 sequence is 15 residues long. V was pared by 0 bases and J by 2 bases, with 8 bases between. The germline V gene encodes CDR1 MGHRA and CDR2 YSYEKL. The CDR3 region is CASSQEVTPYNEQFL. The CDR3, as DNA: TGCGCCAGCAGCCAAGAAGTCACCCCCTACAATGAGCAGTTCCTC.